The rows below give T cell receptor beta chains drawn from one sample of a study of blood T cells in healthy people across ages. A single record per CDR3 protein comes from TCRdb applying MiXCR to the 5' RACE reads. The sample yields over 1,200,000 distinct CDR3 sequences, around 59% seen once. Material: blood. Receptors originate from a man between 18 and 29 years old in good health. Both conserved end residues are trimmed from each CDR3. A D gene is named only where the DNA matches it firmly.

D gene	CDR3 length	V gene	J gene	CDR3 protein
-	13	TRBV4-1	TRBJ1-1	ASSPGETGNTEAF
TRBD2	13	TRBV4-3	TRBJ2-7	ASSLNDGLAAEQY
-	13	TRBV7-2	TRBJ2-5	ASSLAGLLQETQY
-	11	TRBV28	TRBJ2-7	ASLKRVPYEQY
-	12	TRBV11-2	TRBJ2-7	ASSRGTRSYEQY
-	11	TRBV29-1	TRBJ1-1	SVYTLMNTEAF
-	13	TRBV6-2/TRBV6-3	-	ASSYSLTGLYEQY
-	13	TRBV27	TRBJ2-7	ASSSTSHYLGEQY
-	14	TRBV27	TRBJ2-5	ASSLVGKIVQETQY
-	11	TRBV9	TRBJ2-7	ASSVGPTYEQY
-	12	TRBV4-2	TRBJ2-7	ASSQGTAFYEQY
TRBD1	13	TRBV6-5	TRBJ1-2	ASSHTPGGADGYT
-	11	TRBV9	TRBJ2-1	ASSGRKGWEQF
-	14	TRBV6-2/TRBV6-3	TRBJ2-3	ASSYLPAESPDTQY
-	11	TRBV12-3/TRBV12-4	TRBJ1-1	ASSLKGRGEAF
-	11	TRBV27	TRBJ2-7	ASRGRDPSEQY
TRBD2	14	TRBV20-1	TRBJ2-7	SARDIASGTIYEQY
TRBD1	12	TRBV20-1	TRBJ2-7	SASGGQRAYEQY
-	11	TRBV2	TRBJ2-4	ASSDRAKNIQY
-	12	TRBV7-9	TRBJ2-3	ASSLQDFTDTQY
TRBD2	15	TRBV12-5	TRBJ2-7	ASGHAAGGPSPYEQY
-	12	TRBV6-5	TRBJ2-4	ASSYSRAKNIQY
-	14	TRBV4-1	TRBJ1-3	ASSIGRASSGNTIY
TRBD2	13	TRBV4-3	TRBJ2-1	ASSYGTSPYNEQF
-	13	TRBV3-1	TRBJ2-5	ASSQEGKTQETQY
TRBD1	13	TRBV4-2	TRBJ2-5	ASSQGDRPQETQY
-	13	TRBV11-2	TRBJ1-2	ASRILGQRNYGYT
TRBD2	10	TRBV20-1	TRBJ2-7	SARTGGDEQY
-	14	TRBV2	TRBJ2-4	ASSLQGSFAKNIQY
TRBD1	15	TRBV2	TRBJ1-5	ASSGDGQGWSNQPQH
-	11	TRBV7-9	TRBJ2-3	ASTASATDTQY
-	12	TRBV20-1	TRBJ2-1	SATHGTGYNEQF
-	12	TRBV20-1	TRBJ2-1	SASPQRIGNEQF
TRBD1	15	TRBV5-1	TRBJ1-1	ASSLPRQGAMNTEAF
-	9	TRBV12-3/TRBV12-4	TRBJ2-1	AGNTYNEQF
-	14	TRBV27	TRBJ2-7	ASSFGTGQAPYEQY
TRBD2	14	TRBV7-9	TRBJ2-5	ASSFILAGGINEQY
-	13	TRBV20-1	TRBJ2-5	SARDYGGPRETQY
TRBD1	11	TRBV6-1	TRBJ2-7	ASSNRGPYEQY
-	11	TRBV12-3/TRBV12-4	-	ASSLRRWETQY
-	15	TRBV4-1	TRBJ1-1	ASSQGGGRTVNTEAF
-	10	TRBV29-1	TRBJ2-3	SVEANTDTQY
TRBD2	12	TRBV7-2	TRBJ2-7	ASSFLAGDYEQY
TRBD1	11	TRBV10-3	-	AISDDRGYEQY
TRBD1	14	TRBV7-9	TRBJ2-3	ASSLGTGGASDTQY
-	11	TRBV20-1	TRBJ1-4	SARQHLNEKLF
-	13	TRBV9	TRBJ2-3	ASSVEGIGTDTQY
-	11	TRBV5-1	TRBJ1-6	ASSSVEGSPLH
-	17	TRBV6-1	TRBJ2-3	ASRNPGQVAGEVTDTQY
TRBD2	10	TRBV20-1	-	SASPSGGTQY
-	13	TRBV9	TRBJ1-5	ASSASGTSNQPQH
-	13	TRBV21-1	TRBJ1-4	ASSKVKAPGEKLF
-	11	TRBV3-1	TRBJ1-6	ASSQGARSPLH